The next 16 T cell receptor beta chains were all read from a single sample in a study of T cell responses to AZD1222 COVID-19 vaccine. Generated by immunoSEQ multiplex PCR, the TCRdb table keeps only in-frame clones and is missing some. The sample holds some 130,000 clones, 70% to 90% seen once. The sequencing used peripheral blood, collected 28 days after the second AZD1222 dose. Receptor source: an adult who received the AZD1222 COVID-19 vaccine.

The V gene is TRBV7-9, the J gene TRBJ2-5; no clear D. Deletions cut 3 bases from V and 5 bases from J, with 4 bases between. Germline V gene lookup returns CDR1 SEHNR and CDR2 FQNEAQ (reference sequence). The CDR3 spans 11 residues. CDR3 DNA sequence: TGTGCCAGCAGCTTCAGGGAGACCCAGTACTTC. As protein: CASSFRETQYF.

The V and J genes are TRBV4-3 and TRBJ2-1, with D uncertain. The CDR3 sequence is 13 residues long. Trimming cost V 0 bases and J 7 bases, with 7 bases left between them. CDR1 is LGHNA and CDR2 is YSLEER in the germline V gene. This CDR3 is CASSQDFLNEQFF. In DNA, the CDR3 is TGCGCCAGCAGCCAAGATTTCTTGAATGAGCAGTTCTTC.

The V gene is TRBV5-1, the J gene TRBJ2-3; 9 bases fit TRBD1. Germline loops: CDR1 SGHRS, CDR2 YFSETQ. The V gene end was trimmed by 5 bases and the J gene end by 4 bases; junction bases not matched to a gene: 8. The CDR3 contains 15 residues. The CDR3 here is CASSRTGGSADTQYF. DNA of the CDR3: TGCGCCAGCAGTCGTACAGGGGGCTCGGCAGATACGCAGTATTTT. Using reference TRBV5-1 and TRBJ2-3 for the parts outside the CDR3, the full variable domain is KAGVTQTPRYLIKTRGQQVTLSCSPISGHRSVSWYQQTPGQGLQFLFEYFSETQRNKGNFPGRFSGRQFSNSRSEMNVSTLELGDSALYLCASSRTGGSADTQYFGPGTRLTVL.

The rearrangement joins TRBV7-8 to TRBJ2-2, with D possibly matching TRBD2 (7 bases). With 0 bases removed from V and 5 bases from J, the gap between germline ends came to 19 bases. The length of the CDR3 is 18 residues. Germline-derived CDR1 and CDR2 are SGHVS and FQNEAQ. The CDR3 spells CASSLALLGGPGTGELFF. In DNA, the CDR3 is TGTGCCAGCAGCTTAGCGCTCTTGGGGGGGCCTGGAACCGGGGAGCTGTTTTTT.

This chain uses TRBV18 with TRBJ1-4; D is possibly TRBD1 (6 bases). The V gene's germline CDR1 is KGHSH and CDR2 LQKENI. Trimming removed 8 bases at V and 5 bases at J, with 18 bases between. The CDR3 loop spans 15 amino acids. The CDR3, as DNA: TGTGCCAGCCAAAGTCGGGGGCTGGGAAATGAAAAACTGTTTTTT. This gives the protein CASQSRGLGNEKLFF.

This chain connects TRBV5-4 to TRBJ2-2; TRBD2 aligns across 9 bases. CDR3 length: 15 amino acids. CDR1 is SGHNT, CDR2 YYREEE, per germline (reference sequence). Trimming cost V 3 bases and J 4 bases; bases outside gene matches: 4. DNA of the CDR3: TGTGCCAGCAGCTCCGTAGCGGGAGCCACCGGGGAGCTGTTTTTT. This codes for CASSSVAGATGELFF.

The chain is built from TRBV2 and TRBJ2-7; a weak D match, TRBD2 (5 bases). V was cut by 5 bases and J by 5 bases, with 10 bases left in between. Germline V gene lookup returns CDR1 SNHLY and CDR2 FYNNEI. This CDR3 region has 12 residues. DNA of the CDR3: TGTGCCAGCAGTCCGACTATGCACGAGCAGTACTTC. Encoded protein: CASSPTMHEQYF.

This chain connects TRBV19 to TRBJ2-2; tentative D call: TRBD1 (5 bases). V was trimmed by 7 bases and J by 6 bases, leaving 15 bases between them. The CDR3 extends over 14 amino acids. Germline values: CDR1 LNHDA, CDR2 SQIVND (reference sequence). CDR3 sequence reads: CASNTQGTAGELFF. CDR3 sequence (DNA): TGTGCCAGTAACACGCAGGGTACCGCCGGGGAGCTGTTTTTT.

This rearrangement joins TRBV4-1 to TRBJ2-7; 7 nucleotides line up with TRBD1. The CDR3 loop spans 15 amino acids. CDR1 and CDR2 (germline): MGHRA, YSYEKL. The V segment lost 2 bases and the J segment 0 bases; nucleotides outside the gene matches: 4. The CDR3 sequence is CASSQMTGISYEQYF. In DNA, the CDR3 is TGCGCCAGCAGCCAAATGACAGGGATCTCCTACGAGCAGTACTTC.

The chain combines TRBV3-1 (or the pseudogene TRBV3-2) with TRBJ1-1, with D possibly being TRBD1 (5 bases). Between the trimmed V and J ends, which lost 5 bases and 8 bases, there was a span of 12 bases. The CDR3 consists of 12 residues. Germline values: CDR1 LGHDT, CDR2 YNNKEL (reference sequence). This chain's CDR3 is CASSFAGGEAFF. The CDR3 region has the DNA TGTGCCAGCAGCTTTGCCGGGGGGGAAGCTTTCTTT.

The chain joins TRBV19 to TRBJ1-2; TRBD1 agrees at 8 bases. Trimming cost V 6 bases and J 8 bases; bases outside gene matches: 11. This CDR3 is built from 14 residues. Germline V lookup: CDR1 LNHDA, CDR2 SQIVND (reference sequence). The CDR3: CASRDGQGGRGYTF. The DNA for the CDR3 is TGTGCCAGTAGGGATGGACAGGGAGGTCGCGGCTACACCTTC.

The genes are TRBV15 and TRBJ2-1, with unresolved D. CDR3 length: 13 amino acids. Germline V gene data show CDR1 as LNHNV and CDR2 as YYDKDF (reference sequence). V dropped 3 bases and J dropped 3 bases, with 6 bases sitting between them. In DNA form, the CDR3 reads TGTGCCACCAGCAGCGGAAACTACAATGAGCAGTTCTTC. Its protein is CATSSGNYNEQFF.

V and J are TRBV27 and TRBJ1-1; 9 nucleotides align to TRBD1. Trimming took 5 bases from V and 4 from J; bases not matched to a gene: 8. CDR1 is MNHEY and CDR2 is SMNVEV in the germline V gene (reference sequence). This CDR3 region has 15 residues. This CDR3 reads CASSTGTGIGTEAFF. CDR3 DNA sequence: TGTGCCAGCAGTACCGGGACAGGGATTGGCACTGAAGCTTTCTTT.

J is TRBJ2-1 and V is TRBV10-3; TRBD1 matches at 7 bases. V was clipped by 10 bases and J by 7 bases; unmatched bases: 4. The CDR3 totals 11 residues. Looked up from germline, CDR1 is ENHRY and CDR2 is SYGVKD. CDR3: CATTTGNEQFF. The CDR3 bases are TGTGCCACCACGACAGGGAATGAGCAGTTCTTC.

This chain uses TRBV5-1 with TRBJ1-2, with D perhaps matching TRBD1 (6 bases). Germline loops: CDR1 SGHRS, CDR2 YFSETQ. There are 14 residues in the CDR3. Trimming left V 1 base short and J 4 bases short, with 11 bases between. The CDR3 region has the DNA TGCGCCAGCAGCTTGTCAGGGGATACCTATGGCTACACCTTC. Residues: CASSLSGDTYGYTF.

The CDR3 DNA reads TGTGCCACCAGCAGAAAGTCAACCGGCGGTGGAAACACCATATATTTT. This codes for CATSRKSTGGGNTIYF. The V and J genes are TRBV15 and TRBJ1-3; D remains unclear. Trimming removed 2 bases from V and 3 bases from J, with 14 bases in between. The CDR3 consists of 16 residues. The germline V gene has CDR1 LNHNV and CDR2 YYDKDF (reference sequence).